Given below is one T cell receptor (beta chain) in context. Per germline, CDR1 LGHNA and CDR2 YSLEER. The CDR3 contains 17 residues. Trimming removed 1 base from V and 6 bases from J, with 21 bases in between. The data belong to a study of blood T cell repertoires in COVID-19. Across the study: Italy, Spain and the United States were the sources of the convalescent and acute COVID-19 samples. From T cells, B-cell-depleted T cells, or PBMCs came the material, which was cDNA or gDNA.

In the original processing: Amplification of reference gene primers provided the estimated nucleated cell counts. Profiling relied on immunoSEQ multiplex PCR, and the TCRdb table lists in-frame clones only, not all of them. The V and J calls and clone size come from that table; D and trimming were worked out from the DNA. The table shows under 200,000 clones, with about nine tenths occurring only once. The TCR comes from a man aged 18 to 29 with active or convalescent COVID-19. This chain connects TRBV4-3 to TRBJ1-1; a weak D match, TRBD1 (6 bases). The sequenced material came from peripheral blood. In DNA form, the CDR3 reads TGCGCCAGCAGCCAAGTAGGGGGAATGCGGGTTACCGCTGAAGCTTTCTTT. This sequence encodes CASSQVGGMRVTAEAFF.